Shown below are 30 T cell receptor beta chains from a single sample sequenced in a study of chemoradiotherapy in HPV16-positive cancers. The repertoire was sequenced with immunoSEQ multiplex PCR; TCRdb's copy has only in-frame clones and lacks some. The data hold tens of thousands of clones, with about 93% observed a single time. This sample comprised blood, obtained from a patient who underwent chemoradiotherapy. These receptors were taken from a human donor with HPV-associated anogenital cancer.

The chain recombines TRBV15 with TRBJ2-5; 7 bases map to TRBD1. CDR3 length: 15 residues. The V gene end was trimmed by 0 bases and the J gene end by 2 bases; junction bases not matched to a gene: 3. In germline, CDR1 is LNHNV, CDR2 YYDKDF (reference sequence). The CDR3 loop is CATSRDLGQQETQYF. The CDR3, as DNA: TGTGCCACCAGCAGAGACCTGGGACAGCAAGAGACCCAGTACTTC.

The J gene is TRBJ1-2, the V gene TRBV19; D unresolved. Germline CDR1 is LNHDA and CDR2 is SQIVND (reference sequence). V lost 3 bases and J 7 bases, leaving 6 bases between the germline ends. The CDR3 spans 11 residues. The CDR3 DNA reads as TGTGCCAGTAGTATGGAATTTGGCTACACCTTC. Amino acids: CASSMEFGYTF.

The V gene is TRBV7-2, the J gene TRBJ2-7; D might be TRBD1 (6 bases). V lost 0 bases to trimming and J lost 2 bases, with 8 bases between them. Germline CDR1 SGHTA, CDR2 FQGNSA. The CDR3 has 14 amino acids. For the CDR3, the DNA is TGTGCCAGCAGCTTAGCGGCAGGGGCCTACGAGCAGTACTTC. Translation: CASSLAAGAYEQYF.

The chain has TRBV10-3 and TRBJ2-7, with D uncertain. The CDR3 is 12 amino acids. Trimming removed 10 bases from V and 5 bases from J, with 15 bases in between. Germline V lookup: CDR1 ENHRY, CDR2 SYGVKD. The CDR3 protein is CASSLATDEQYF. The CDR3 region has the DNA TGTGCCAGCTCCCTTGCAACCGACGAGCAGTACTTC.

The rearrangement uses TRBV4-1 and TRBJ2-1; no firm D call. Trimming shortened V by 1 base and J by 4 bases, and 11 bases separated the two germline ends. The CDR3 has 15 amino acids. In germline, CDR1 is MGHRA, CDR2 YSYEKL. CDR3 DNA: TGCGCCAGCAGCCAAGTAGCTGAATTTTACAATGAGCAGTTCTTC. Its protein product is CASSQVAEFYNEQFF.

The chain is built from TRBV19 and TRBJ2-1; unclear D gene. Trimming cost V 3 bases and J 6 bases, with 9 bases left between them. CDR1 is LNHDA, CDR2 SQIVND, per germline (reference sequence). This CDR3 has 13 residues. The CDR3 bases are TGTGCCAGTAGTATCGCAGGCTCCAATGAGCAGTTCTTC. This encodes CASSIAGSNEQFF.

The J gene is TRBJ2-7, the V gene TRBV4-1; 8 bases fit TRBD1. Germline V gene sequence: CDR1 MGHRA, CDR2 YSYEKL. V lost 1 base to trimming and J lost 2 bases; unmatched junction nucleotides: 4. The CDR3 consists of 15 residues. The DNA for the CDR3 is TGCGCCAGCAGCCAAGGGACAGGGACGGCCTACGAGCAGTACTTC. Protein product: CASSQGTGTAYEQYF.

J is TRBJ1-2 and V is TRBV6-5; 7 bases match TRBD1. The CDR3 loop spans 16 amino acids. The ends lost 4 bases at V and 4 bases at J; junction bases unmatched: 12. The germline CDR1 and CDR2 sequences are MNHEY and SVGAGI. The CDR3 reads CASSFTTGRKGYGYTF. The CDR3 DNA reads TGTGCCAGCAGTTTCACGACAGGGAGAAAAGGCTATGGCTACACCTTC.

This sequence joins TRBV28 and TRBJ2-3, with D hard to call. This CDR3 contains 11 residues. Between the trimmed V and J ends, which lost 5 bases and 1 base, there was a span of 1 base. Germline V lookup: CDR1 MDHEN, CDR2 SYDVKM. CDR3: CASSRTDTQYF. DNA for the CDR3: TGTGCCAGCAGTCGCACAGATACGCAGTATTTT.

The chain uses TRBV5-4 and TRBJ1-2; D may be TRBD1 (6 bases). The CDR3 covers 15 residues. The V gene lost 2 bases and the J gene lost 0 bases, with 11 bases spanning the gap. CDR1 and CDR2 from the germline V gene are SGHNT and YYREEE (reference sequence). The CDR3 region has the DNA TGTGCCAGCAGCTTCAGGGGAGGATCTAACTATGGCTACACCTTC. Amino acid sequence: CASSFRGGSNYGYTF. The variable domain in full, completed from reference TRBV5-4 and TRBJ1-2, reads ETGVTQSPTHLIKTRGQQVTLRCSSQSGHNTVSWYQQALGQGPQFIFQYYREEENGRGNFPPRFSGLQFPNYSSELNVNALELDDSALYLCASSFRGGSNYGYTFGSGTRLTVV.

V is TRBV19 and J is TRBJ2-2, with 12 positions matching TRBD2. Per germline, CDR1 LNHDA and CDR2 SQIVND (reference sequence). The CDR3 covers 16 residues. Trimming took 4 bases from V and 7 from J; bases not matched to a gene: 7. CDR3 nucleotides: TGTGCCAGTAGTACCCAACTAGCGGGAGGAATCGGGGAGCTGTTTTTT. The encoded protein is CASSTQLAGGIGELFF.

This clone showed up just once. This chain joins TRBV5-1 and TRBJ1-1; D is unresolved. V was cut by 4 bases and J by 0 bases, with 10 bases left in between. This CDR3 has 14 residues. CDR1 is SGHRS, CDR2 YFSETQ, per germline. CDR3 nucleotide sequence: TGCGCCAGCAGCCTACAAGCGGTGAACACTGAAGCTTTCTTT. This sequence encodes CASSLQAVNTEAFF.

J is TRBJ1-1 and V is TRBV19, with TRBD1 as a possible D gene (5 bases). V dropped 7 bases and J dropped 1 base, with 10 bases sitting between them. CDR1 and CDR2 (germline): LNHDA, SQIVND (reference sequence). This CDR3 is 13 amino acids long. The chain's CDR3 is CASNHDRNTEAFF. The CDR3 DNA is TGTGCCAGTAACCATGACAGGAACACTGAAGCTTTCTTT.

The chain carries TRBV10-2 and TRBJ2-7, with TRBD1 identical over 7 bases. Germline values: CDR1 WSHSY, CDR2 SAAADI. V lost 0 bases, J lost 1 base, and 12 bases stayed unmatched. The CDR3 contains 18 residues. Here the CDR3 DNA reads TGCGCCAGCAGTGAGTCGTTGTTAGAAGGGGGCGTTTCCTACGAGCAGTACTTC. Its protein product is CASSESLLEGGVSYEQYF.

The chain links TRBV19 to TRBJ2-7, with 12 nucleotides matching TRBD2. V lost 8 bases and J lost 2; bases outside the gene matches: 4. This CDR3 spans 14 amino acids. CDR1 LNHDA and CDR2 SQIVND come from the germline V gene (reference sequence). The DNA for the CDR3 is TGTGCCAGTGGACTAGCGGGATATCCCTACGAGCAGTACTTC. It specifies CASGLAGYPYEQYF.

This clone was detected only a few times. V is TRBV28 and J is TRBJ1-1, with 7 nucleotides matching TRBD1. The V segment lost 4 bases and the J segment 11 bases; nucleotides outside the gene matches: 7. CDR1 and CDR2 (germline): MDHEN, SYDVKM. This CDR3 has 12 amino acids. CDR3 DNA sequence: TGTGCCAGCAGTTCGGGACAGTTACCGGCTTTCTTT. This sequence encodes CASSSGQLPAFF. The variable domain in full, completed from reference TRBV28 and TRBJ1-1, reads DVKVTQSSRYLVKRTGEKVFLECVQDMDHENMFWYRQDPGLGLRLIYFSYDVKMKEKGDIPEGYSVSREKKERFSLILESASTNQTSMYLCASSSGQLPAFFGQGTRLTVV.

The V call is TRBV5-1, the J call TRBJ2-7; a weak D match, TRBD1 (6 bases). CDR1 SGHRS and CDR2 YFSETQ come from the germline V gene. Trimming left V 4 bases short and J 2 bases short, with 16 bases between. The CDR3 is made up of 15 amino acids. The CDR3 DNA follows: TGCGCCAGCAGCCCTGGGACACAGGGCCCCTACGAGCAGTACTTC. This encodes CASSPGTQGPYEQYF.

The chain couples TRBV11-2 to TRBJ2-7; unclear D gene. The CDR3 sequence is 16 residues long. V was trimmed by 2 bases and J by 1 base, leaving 15 bases between them. Germline CDR1 reads SGHAT; CDR2 reads FQNNGV. The CDR3 DNA reads as TGTGCCAGCAGCTTATTCTTAGGGCGAAGTTCCTACGAGCAGTACTTC. It specifies CASSLFLGRSSYEQYF.

The chain links TRBV13 to TRBJ2-5; the D is unclear. CDR3 length: 12 amino acids. Between the trimmed V and J ends, which lost 4 bases and 0 bases, there was a span of 3 bases. CDR1 and CDR2 from the germline V gene are PRHDT and FYEKMQ (reference sequence). The CDR3, as DNA: TGTGCCAGCAGCTCCCACCAAGAGACCCAGTACTTC. Its translation is CASSSHQETQYF. The full variable domain, its missing parts supplied by reference TRBV13 and TRBJ2-5, is AAGVIQSPRHLIKEKRETATLKCYPIPRHDTVYWYQQGPGQDPQFLISFYEKMQSDKGSIPDRFSAQQFSDYHSELNMSSLELGDSALYFCASSSHQETQYFGPGTRLLVL.

The V gene is TRBV5-6, the J gene TRBJ1-2, with TRBD1 matching 8 bases. Germline V gene data show CDR1 as SGHDT and CDR2 as YYEEEE. With V trimmed by 3 bases and J by 4 bases, 5 bases remained unmatched. This CDR3 is built from 14 residues. The CDR3 protein is CASSSLGTGYGYTF. The CDR3 nucleotides read TGTGCCAGCAGCTCTCTCGGGACAGGCTATGGCTACACCTTC.

J is TRBJ2-1 and V is TRBV4-1, with 7 bases that match TRBD1. The CDR3 consists of 13 residues. Germline CDR1 and CDR2: MGHRA and YSYEKL. Trimming cost V 1 base and J 10 bases; bases outside gene matches: 4. The CDR3 loop reads CASSQADRVEQFF. The CDR3 nucleotides are TGCGCCAGCAGCCAAGCCGACAGGGTAGAGCAGTTCTTC.

The count of this clone is one. This chain links TRBV2 with TRBJ1-5, with TRBD1 matching over 7 bases. Germline assignment: CDR1 SNHLY and CDR2 FYNNEI. The CDR3 contains 13 residues. After removal of 5 bases from V and 5 bases from J, the junction contained 3 bases not matched to a gene. The CDR3, as DNA: TGTGCCAGCAGTAGAGACAGGGATCAGCCCCAGCATTTT. Encoded protein: CASSRDRDQPQHF.

The V gene is TRBV4-2, the J gene TRBJ1-1, with D perhaps matching TRBD1 (5 bases). Between the trimmed V and J ends, which lost 0 bases and 2 bases, there was a span of 10 bases. This CDR3 comprises 15 residues. The germline V gene encodes CDR1 LGHNA and CDR2 YNFKEQ. This CDR3 is CASSQDSTANTEAFF. The CDR3 DNA reads TGTGCCAGCAGCCAAGATTCGACAGCAAACACTGAAGCTTTCTTT.

The chain recombines TRBV7-3 with TRBJ2-1; 11 bases are shared with TRBD1. The CDR3 totals 16 residues. With V trimmed by 6 bases and J by 7 bases, 11 bases remained unmatched. The germline V gene has CDR1 SGHTA and CDR2 FQGTGA. CDR3 nucleotide sequence: TGTGCCAGCAGTGGTCGAGGGGACAGGGGGGGGAATGAGCAGTTCTTC. Translating it yields CASSGRGDRGGNEQFF.

V is TRBV7-9 and J is TRBJ2-7; no clear D. From germline, CDR1 is SEHNR and CDR2 FQNEAQ (reference sequence). Trimming left V 2 bases short and J 3 bases short, with 20 bases between. This CDR3 spans 17 amino acids. The CDR3 DNA sequence: TGTGCCAGCAGCTTATTATCAGGCAAAGAGATCGACTACGAGCAGTACTTC. This codes for CASSLLSGKEIDYEQYF. Drawing the rest from reference TRBV7-9 and TRBJ2-7, the complete variable domain is DTGVSQNPRHKITKRGQNVTFRCDPISEHNRLYWYRQTLGQGPEFLTYFQNEAQLEKSRLLSDRFSAERPKGSFSTLEIQRTEQGDSAMYLCASSLLSGKEIDYEQYFGPGTRLTVT.

V gene TRBV5-5 combines with J gene TRBJ1-2, with D possibly TRBD1 on 6 matching bases. Deletions cut 4 bases from V and 6 bases from J, with 19 bases between. This CDR3 is 15 amino acids long. Germline V CDR1 and CDR2: SGHKS, YYEKEE (reference sequence). The CDR3 loop reads CASSPGDTRTHGYTF. The CDR3 DNA follows: TGTGCCAGCAGCCCGGGGGACACGAGAACGCATGGCTACACCTTC.

This rearrangement joins TRBV14 to TRBJ1-2; 7 bases map to TRBD1. The CDR3 contains 15 residues. The trim removed 4 bases at V and 8 bases at J, leaving 13 bases unmatched. The germline V gene has CDR1 SGHDN and CDR2 FVKESK. CDR3 amino acids: CASSPTTGSGEGYTF. CDR3 sequence (DNA): TGTGCCAGCAGCCCTACGACAGGGTCGGGGGAGGGCTACACCTTC. The full variable domain, in which reference TRBV14 and TRBJ1-2 provide the parts outside the CDR3, is EAGVTQFPSHSVIEKGQTVTLRCDPISGHDNLYWYRRVMGKEIKFLLHFVKESKQDESGMPNNRFLAERTGGTYSTLKVQPAELEDSGVYFCASSPTTGSGEGYTFGSGTRLTVV.

V and J are TRBV4-2 and TRBJ2-7, with 7 bases fitting TRBD1. The CDR3 runs 12 residues. Trimming removed 4 bases from V and 5 bases from J; junction bases left unmatched: 2. Germline V gene lookup returns CDR1 LGHNA and CDR2 YNFKEQ. The CDR3 loop is CASSRDRDEQYF. CDR3 in DNA: TGTGCCAGCAGCCGTGACAGGGACGAGCAGTACTTC.

This sequence joins TRBV4-1 and TRBJ2-6, with D perhaps matching TRBD1 (5 bases). CDR3 length: 22 amino acids. V was trimmed by 3 bases and J by 0 bases, leaving 27 bases between them. The germline CDR1 and CDR2 sequences are MGHRA and YSYEKL. The CDR3 DNA reads TGCGCCAGCAGCCACCACCCGAAATCGACAGTCAGTGCCCTCTCTGGGGCCAACGTCCTGACTTTC. Its translation is CASSHHPKSTVSALSGANVLTF.

The genes are TRBV29-1 and TRBJ2-5; D is unresolved. The V and J ends lost 2 bases and 5 bases respectively, with 9 bases between them. CDR1 and CDR2 (germline): SQVTM, ANQGSEA. The CDR3 is 12 amino acids. The CDR3 nucleotides are TGCAGCGTTGAACACCTCTCGGAGACCCAGTACTTC. Its protein is CSVEHLSETQYF.